This passage covers 27 T cell receptor beta chains from one sample sequenced in a study of cytomegalovirus exposure and HLA in healthy donors. With 60 Vbeta and 13 Jbeta primers, the PCR was carried out. The method was immunoSEQ multiplex PCR; TCRdb's version includes in-frame clones alone and lacks a portion of them. The sample comprises under 250,000 clones, about 85% of which are singletons, and 9.5% to 13% rests with the top ten. Material for sequencing was PBMCs. The receptors originated from a woman between 50 and 59 years old in good health and CMV-seropositive.

The sample holds one count of this clone. The gene calls are TRBV7-2 and TRBJ2-2; TRBD2 agrees at 8 bases. CDR3 length: 18 amino acids. Trimming at V came to 6 bases and at J to 5 bases, leaving 17 bases not matched to a gene. The germline V gene has CDR1 SGHTA and CDR2 FQGNSA. CDR3 in amino acids: CASSYWGSGASRTGELFF. Here the CDR3 DNA reads TGTGCCAGCAGTTATTGGGGTAGCGGGGCCTCCAGGACCGGGGAGCTGTTTTTT.

This clone was recorded once. The chain carries TRBV25-1 and TRBJ2-7; D perhaps matches TRBD1 (6 bases). Trimming left V 3 bases short and J 2 bases short, with 11 bases between. This CDR3 has 14 amino acids. Germline loops: CDR1 MGHDK, CDR2 SYGVNS. The CDR3 DNA sequence: TGTGCCAGCAGTGATCAGGACAGAGCCTACGAGCAGTACTTC. Its translation: CASSDQDRAYEQYF.

The rearrangement links TRBV2 to TRBJ1-2; TRBD1 aligns across 10 bases. The length of the CDR3 is 14 residues. The junction had 6 bases not matched to a gene; V was cut back by 5 bases and J by 6 bases. Germline CDR1 SNHLY, CDR2 FYNNEI. The CDR3 here is CASSRDRGGNGYTF. Here the CDR3 DNA reads TGTGCCAGCAGTCGGGACAGGGGAGGGAATGGCTACACCTTC.

V and J are TRBV27 and TRBJ2-3; 9 bases map to TRBD1. V was pared by 5 bases and J by 0 bases, with 6 bases of the junction left unmatched. CDR3 size: 16 residues. CDR1 and CDR2 from the germline V gene are MNHEY and SMNVEV (reference sequence). The CDR3 coding sequence is TGTGCCAGCAGTCCCGGGACAGGGTTCAGCACAGATACGCAGTATTTT. Its translation: CASSPGTGFSTDTQYF.

This chain joins TRBV12-5 and TRBJ1-2; 7 nucleotides match TRBD1. The CDR3 loop spans 12 amino acids. The germline gives CDR1 LGHNT, CDR2 FRNRAP. J was trimmed by 6 bases and V by 4 bases; bases with no gene match: 2. This CDR3 reads CASGYTGDGYTF. In nucleotides, the CDR3 is TGTGCTAGTGGTTATACAGGGGATGGCTACACCTTC.

The chain carries TRBV9 and TRBJ1-1, with D possibly TRBD1 on 6 matching bases. V lost 3 bases, J lost 0 bases, and 15 bases lay in between. This CDR3 has 16 residues. Germline CDR1 and CDR2: SGDLS and YYNGEE. The CDR3 DNA sequence: TGTGCCAGCAGCGCCCAAGGGGGTAGAGTGAACACTGAAGCTTTCTTT. Encoded protein: CASSAQGGRVNTEAFF.

The chain is built from TRBV27 and TRBJ2-7, with TRBD1 matching over 7 bases. CDR3 length: 14 residues. Trimming cost V 5 bases and J 4 bases; bases outside gene matches: 8. CDR1 is MNHEY and CDR2 is SMNVEV in the germline V gene (reference sequence). The CDR3 bases are TGTGCCAGCAGTCCGTCGGACAGGCGGTACGAGCAGTACTTC. This codes for CASSPSDRRYEQYF.

This chain links TRBV7-9 with TRBJ1-6; TRBD1 matches at 7 bases. The V gene's germline CDR1 is SEHNR and CDR2 FQNEAQ (reference sequence). The ends lost 5 bases at V and 7 bases at J; junction bases unmatched: 5. The CDR3 is 14 amino acids. CDR3 region: CASSQGDRNSPLHF. In nucleotides, the CDR3 is TGTGCCAGCAGCCAGGGGGACAGAAATTCACCCCTCCACTTT. Combining the CDR3 with reference TRBV7-9 and TRBJ1-6 gives the whole variable domain DTGVSQNPRHKITKRGQNVTFRCDPISEHNRLYWYRQTLGQGPEFLTYFQNEAQLEKSRLLSDRFSAERPKGSFSTLEIQRTEQGDSAMYLCASSQGDRNSPLHFGNGTRLTVT.

This clone showed up just once. The V call is TRBV30, the J call TRBJ1-2, with D unclear. V lost 0 bases to trimming and J lost 3 bases, with 14 bases between them. Germline CDR1 reads GTSNPN; CDR2 reads SVGIG (reference sequence). CDR3 length: 15 residues. CDR3 sequence reads: CAWSVPRNVDYGYTF. CDR3 DNA sequence: TGTGCCTGGAGTGTACCTAGGAATGTGGACTATGGCTACACCTTC.

The chain has TRBV6-5 and TRBJ2-3, with D possibly being TRBD1 (6 bases). The V gene's germline CDR1 is MNHEY and CDR2 SVGAGI. The CDR3 loop spans 16 amino acids. Trimming stripped 0 bases from V and 4 bases from J, with 14 bases between. CDR3 DNA: TGTGCCAGCAGTTACTCGACAGGATTATTTTCAGATACGCAGTATTTT. Its protein product is CASSYSTGLFSDTQYF.

In this sample, this clone turned up a few times. The chain employs TRBV5-4 and TRBJ2-2; 11 nucleotides line up with TRBD2. Per germline, CDR1 SGHNT and CDR2 YYREEE (reference sequence). This CDR3 has 15 amino acids. Trimming took 0 bases from V and 6 from J; bases not matched to a gene: 1. CDR3 DNA: TGTGCCAGCAGCTTGGGGGGACTAGCGGCCGGGGAGCTGTTTTTT. Residues: CASSLGGLAAGELFF.

This chain connects TRBV5-8 to TRBJ1-2, with 7 bases matching TRBD1. J gave up 1 base and V 4 bases, and 4 bases lay outside the gene matches. Looked up from germline, CDR1 is SGHTS and CDR2 is YDEGEE. The CDR3 runs 14 residues. Here the CDR3 DNA reads TGTGCCAGCAGCGGTAGACAGGGTAACTATGGCTACACCTTC. Residues: CASSGRQGNYGYTF.

The chain uses TRBV7-2 and TRBJ1-2; 7 bases align to TRBD1. This CDR3 region has 16 residues. The junction had 6 bases not matched to a gene; V was cut back by 2 bases and J by 0 bases. The germline V gene has CDR1 SGHTA and CDR2 FQGNSA. CDR3 residues: CASSLTTGAANYGYTF. CDR3 nucleotides: TGTGCCAGCAGCTTAACCACAGGGGCTGCTAACTATGGCTACACCTTC.

V gene TRBV7-2 combines with J gene TRBJ2-5; D call uncertain. The closer fit of TRBJ2-7 to the DNA end suggests the J call may be wrong. This CDR3 spans 12 amino acids. Germline loops: CDR1 SGHTA, CDR2 FQGNSA. CDR3 in amino acids: CASSLYSNEQYF. Here the CDR3 DNA reads TGTGCCAGCAGCTTATACTCGAACGAGCAGTACTTC.

The V gene is TRBV7-2, the J gene TRBJ2-1; TRBD2 matches at 7 bases. From germline, CDR1 is SGHTA and CDR2 FQGNSA. The V segment lost 1 base and the J segment 2 bases; nucleotides outside the gene matches: 2. This CDR3 is 15 amino acids long. The CDR3, as DNA: TGTGCCAGCAGCTTAGGGGCGGGGGCCTACAATGAGCAGTTCTTC. Translating it yields CASSLGAGAYNEQFF.

The chain carries TRBV7-2 and TRBJ1-1; D is ambiguous. Germline CDR1 reads SGHTA; CDR2 reads FQGNSA. The CDR3 consists of 15 residues. Trimming cost V 5 bases and J 1 base, with 14 bases left between them. The chain's CDR3 is CASSPQRAGNTEAFF. The CDR3 DNA sequence: TGTGCCAGCAGCCCACAGAGAGCGGGGAACACTGAAGCTTTCTTT.

The chain uses TRBV9 and TRBJ1-1; 7 bases are a match to TRBD1. The CDR3 covers 16 residues. V trimming: 3 bases; J trimming: 0 bases; junction bases outside the gene matches: 8. CDR1 SGDLS and CDR2 YYNGEE come from the germline V gene. The CDR3 region is CASSEGTELMNTEAFF. The CDR3 DNA sequence: TGTGCCAGCAGCGAAGGGACAGAGCTGATGAACACTGAAGCTTTCTTT.

The rearrangement uses TRBV5-4 and TRBJ1-4, with no clear D. Germline CDR1 reads SGHNT; CDR2 reads YYREEE (reference sequence). Deletions cut 0 bases from V and 5 bases from J, with 11 bases between. CDR3 size: 15 residues. The CDR3 loop is CASSLAGSVNEKLFF. The CDR3 DNA sequence: TGTGCCAGCAGCTTGGCCGGGTCGGTAAATGAAAAACTGTTTTTT.

The rearrangement links TRBV7-9 to TRBJ2-7, with TRBD1 as a possible D gene (6 bases). Trimming shortened V by 1 base and J by 4 bases, and 11 bases separated the two germline ends. Per the germline V gene, CDR1 is SEHNR and CDR2 is FQNEAQ (reference sequence). This CDR3 comprises 14 residues. CDR3 loop: CASSLGTARYEQYF. CDR3 sequence (DNA): TGTGCCAGCAGCTTAGGGACAGCTAGATACGAGCAGTACTTC. Based on the CDR3 plus reference TRBV7-9 and TRBJ2-7, the full variable domain is DTGVSQNPRHKITKRGQNVTFRCDPISEHNRLYWYRQTLGQGPEFLTYFQNEAQLEKSRLLSDRFSAERPKGSFSTLEIQRTEQGDSAMYLCASSLGTARYEQYFGPGTRLTVT.

This chain connects TRBV2 to TRBJ1-6; 7 bases align to TRBD1. With 7 bases clipped from V and 7 bases from J, the junction kept 4 bases outside the gene matches. CDR3 length equals 13 residues. Germline loops: CDR1 SNHLY, CDR2 FYNNEI. DNA for the CDR3: TGTGCCAGCAATACAGGGGCGAATTCACCCCTCCACTTT. Amino acids: CASNTGANSPLHF.

V is TRBV28 and J is TRBJ2-7; TRBD1 agrees at 12 bases. The germline CDR1 and CDR2 sequences are MDHEN and SYDVKM. This CDR3 region has 16 residues. Losses at the gene ends were 6 bases for V and 5 bases for J; bases not matched to a gene: 11. CDR3 nucleotides: TGTGCCAGCAGATCCTCCAGGGGGACAGGGGGCCACGAGCAGTACTTC. The encoded protein is CASRSSRGTGGHEQYF.

The genes are TRBV5-1 and TRBJ1-1, with 7 bases that match TRBD1. CDR3 length equals 14 residues. V dropped 3 bases and J dropped 3; count of bases not matched to a gene: 5. Per germline, CDR1 SGHRS and CDR2 YFSETQ. The CDR3 reads CASSWWGQHTEAFF. The CDR3, as DNA: TGCGCCAGCAGCTGGTGGGGACAGCACACTGAAGCTTTCTTT.

CDR3: CASSERHGPGAAVPYEQYF. CDR3 sequence (DNA): TGTGCCAGCAGTGAACGCCACGGACCGGGAGCAGCCGTACCCTACGAGCAGTACTTC. The chain links TRBV6-1 to TRBJ2-7; a weak D match, TRBD2 (6 bases). Germline V gene data show CDR1 as MNHNS and CDR2 as SASEGT. The CDR3 covers 19 residues. Trimming removed 2 bases from V and 2 bases from J, with 25 bases in between.

This clone was recorded once. The chain is built from TRBV6-5 and TRBJ2-7; D possibly corresponds to TRBD2 (5 bases). V shed 2 bases and J shed 2 bases, with 13 bases lying between them. The CDR3 has 15 residues. Germline values: CDR1 MNHEY, CDR2 SVGAGI. CDR3 in amino acids: CASSYLRTAAYEQYF. In DNA, the CDR3 is TGTGCCAGCAGTTACCTAAGGACTGCAGCCTACGAGCAGTACTTC.

The chain joins TRBV11-2 to TRBJ2-7; 8 bases map to TRBD2. With 5 bases clipped from V and 6 bases from J, the junction kept 6 bases outside the gene matches. This CDR3 has 13 amino acids. Germline CDR1 reads SGHAT; CDR2 reads FQNNGV. CDR3 DNA: TGTGCCAGCAGCATAACGGGGGGGGCCGAGCAGTACTTC. Protein product: CASSITGGAEQYF.

J is TRBJ1-2 and V is TRBV29-1; 10 nucleotides match TRBD1. CDR3 size: 13 residues. Germline CDR1 SQVTM, CDR2 ANQGSEA. The V and J ends lost 4 bases and 8 bases, in that order; junction bases with no gene match: 7. In DNA, the CDR3 is TGCAGCGTTGGGGGACAGGGGTTATGGGGCTACACCTTC. Translating it yields CSVGGQGLWGYTF.

The chain links TRBV6-5 to TRBJ1-2; the D gene is possibly TRBD1 (5 bases). The CDR3 has 13 amino acids. The V gene's germline CDR1 is MNHEY and CDR2 SVGAGI. Trimming pared 5 bases from V and 4 bases from J, leaving 11 bases between. The CDR3 coding sequence is TGTGCCAGCAGTGATCCCCAGGGCTATGGCTACACCTTC. It specifies CASSDPQGYGYTF.